This TCR beta chain was identified in a study of T cell responses to AZD1222 COVID-19 vaccine. Points from the study as a whole: At study baseline, merely five or six AZD1222 recipients were seropositive. Unmutated variant regions reportedly attract nearly half of all spike-specific TCRs.

The table lists this clone with a count of one. What it binds is unknown. Between the trimmed V and J ends, which lost 6 bases and 2 bases, there was a span of 13 bases. Germline V gene lookup returns CDR1 MNHEY and CDR2 SVGAGI. The CDR3 sequence is 14 residues long. Some clones are missing from TCRdb's copy, which holds only in-frame ones; the method was immunoSEQ multiplex PCR. The data contain about 120,000 clones, over 85% of them singletons. The chain employs TRBV6-5 and TRBJ1-1, with D possibly matching TRBD1 (6 bases). The sequence derives from an adult in good health. The sample was peripheral blood, taken on day 0 of AZD1222 vaccination. This CDR3 is CASSLDRRNTEAFF. CDR3 nucleotides: TGTGCCAGCAGCTTGGACAGACGAAACACTGAAGCTTTCTTT.